This T cell receptor (beta chain) originates from a study of cytomegalovirus exposure and HLA in healthy donors. Trimming pared 4 bases from V and 9 bases from J, leaving 9 bases between. Germline CDR1 and CDR2: SGHTA and FQGNSA. The CDR3 is 12 amino acids. The PCR employed 60 Vbeta primers together with 13 Jbeta primers. Using immunoSEQ multiplex PCR, the repertoire was profiled, and TCRdb retains in-frame clones only, with some absent. The sample includes approximately 120,000 clones, approximately 80% of them seen just once. The rearrangement joins TRBV7-2 to TRBJ2-2; D uncertain. Material for sequencing was PBMCs. The TCR originated in a man in his forties or fifties in good health and CMV-seronegative. CDR3 nucleotide sequence: TGTGCCAGCAGCTCTCCCAAGCGGGAGCTGTTTTTT. It is translated as CASSSPKRELFF.